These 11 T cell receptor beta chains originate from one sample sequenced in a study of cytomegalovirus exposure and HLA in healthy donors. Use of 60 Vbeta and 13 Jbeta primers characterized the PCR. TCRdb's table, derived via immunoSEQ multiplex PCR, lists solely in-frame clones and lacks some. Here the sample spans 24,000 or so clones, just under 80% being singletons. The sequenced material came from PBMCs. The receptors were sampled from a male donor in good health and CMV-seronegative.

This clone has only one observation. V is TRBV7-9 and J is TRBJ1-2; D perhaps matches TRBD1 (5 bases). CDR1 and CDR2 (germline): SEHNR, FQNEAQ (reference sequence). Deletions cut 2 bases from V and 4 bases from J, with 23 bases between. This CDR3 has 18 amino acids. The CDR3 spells CASSLWPPNRPVSYGYTF. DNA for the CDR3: TGTGCCAGCAGCTTATGGCCCCCAAACAGGCCGGTTAGCTATGGCTACACCTTC.

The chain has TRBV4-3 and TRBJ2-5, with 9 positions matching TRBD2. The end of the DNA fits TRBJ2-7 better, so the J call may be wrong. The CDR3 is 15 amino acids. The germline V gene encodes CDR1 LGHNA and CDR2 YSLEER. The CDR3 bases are TGCGCCAGCAGCCAAGAGAGCGGGGGGTACTACGAGCAGTACTTC. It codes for CASSQESGGYYEQYF.

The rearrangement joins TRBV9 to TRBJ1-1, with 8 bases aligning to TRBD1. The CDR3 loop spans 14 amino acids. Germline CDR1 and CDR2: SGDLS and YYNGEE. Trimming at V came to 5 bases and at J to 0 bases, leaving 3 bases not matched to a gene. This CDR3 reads CASSQGAMNTEAFF. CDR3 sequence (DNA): TGTGCCAGCAGTCAGGGGGCCATGAACACTGAAGCTTTCTTT.

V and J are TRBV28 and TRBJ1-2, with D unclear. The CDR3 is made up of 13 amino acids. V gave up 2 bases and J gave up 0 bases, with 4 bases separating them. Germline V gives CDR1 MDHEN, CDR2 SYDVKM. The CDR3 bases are TGTGCCAGCAGTTTAACAGCTAACTATGGCTACACCTTC. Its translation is CASSLTANYGYTF.

The CDR3 reads CASSPIQQESGEKLFF. The CDR3 bases are TGTGCCAGCTCACCGATACAACAGGAATCGGGTGAAAAACTGTTTTTT. The J gene is TRBJ1-4, the V gene TRBV18, with D perhaps matching TRBD1 (5 bases). With 3 bases removed from V and 7 bases from J, the gap between germline ends came to 18 bases. Germline assignment: CDR1 KGHSH and CDR2 LQKENI. CDR3 length equals 16 residues.

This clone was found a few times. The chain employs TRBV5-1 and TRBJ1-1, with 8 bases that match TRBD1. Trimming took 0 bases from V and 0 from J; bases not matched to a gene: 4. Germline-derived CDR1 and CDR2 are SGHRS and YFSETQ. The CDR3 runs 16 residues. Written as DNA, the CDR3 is TGCGCCAGCAGCTTGGGAGGGGACAGGTTGAACACTGAAGCTTTCTTT. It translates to CASSLGGDRLNTEAFF.

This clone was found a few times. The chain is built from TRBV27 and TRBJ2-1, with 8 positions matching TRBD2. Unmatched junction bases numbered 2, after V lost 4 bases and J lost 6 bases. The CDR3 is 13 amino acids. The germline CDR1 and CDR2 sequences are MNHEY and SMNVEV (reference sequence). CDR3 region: CASSWREVNEQFF. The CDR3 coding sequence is TGTGCCAGCAGTTGGCGGGAGGTCAATGAGCAGTTCTTC.

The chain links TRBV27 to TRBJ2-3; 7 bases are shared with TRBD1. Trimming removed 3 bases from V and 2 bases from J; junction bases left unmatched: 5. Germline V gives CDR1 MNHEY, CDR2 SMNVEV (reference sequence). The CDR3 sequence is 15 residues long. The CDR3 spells CASSFGTDYTDTQYF. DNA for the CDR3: TGTGCCAGCAGTTTCGGGACAGACTACACAGATACGCAGTATTTT.

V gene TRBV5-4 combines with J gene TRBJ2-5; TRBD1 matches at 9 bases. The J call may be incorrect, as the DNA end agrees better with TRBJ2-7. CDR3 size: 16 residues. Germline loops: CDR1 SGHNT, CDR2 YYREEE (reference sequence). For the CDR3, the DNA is TGTGCCAGCAGCTTGGGCCGGGACAGGGTTTCCTACGAGCAGTACTTC. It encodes CASSLGRDRVSYEQYF.

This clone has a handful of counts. The CDR3 reads CASSTTGWGTQYF. CDR3 nucleotide sequence: TGTGCCAGTAGTACGACAGGGTGGGGTACGCAGTATTTT. This chain links TRBV19 with TRBJ2-3, with 7 bases that match TRBD1. This CDR3 is 13 amino acids long. Trimming at V came to 4 bases and at J to 8 bases, leaving 6 bases not matched to a gene. Germline-derived CDR1 and CDR2 are LNHDA and SQIVND (reference sequence).

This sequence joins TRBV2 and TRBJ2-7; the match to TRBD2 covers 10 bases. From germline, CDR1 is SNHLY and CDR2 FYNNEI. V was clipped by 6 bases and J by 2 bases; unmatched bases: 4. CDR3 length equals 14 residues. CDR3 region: CASSSSGGTYEQYF. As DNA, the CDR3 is TGTGCCAGCAGCTCTAGCGGGGGAACCTACGAGCAGTACTTC.